This T cell receptor beta chain came from a study of control samples from healthy donors and cancer patients. Germline assignment: CDR1 SGHRS and CDR2 YFSETQ. Trimming removed 0 bases from V and 4 bases from J; junction bases left unmatched: 0. The CDR3 is made up of 15 amino acids. Here immunoSEQ multiplex PCR was the method, and the copy in TCRdb shows in-frame clones only, minus some. Among 90,000 to 150,000 clones listed, 88% were seen once. V and J are TRBV5-1 and TRBJ2-1; 11 positions match TRBD2. The sequence was obtained from a man between 40 and 49 years old in good health. What was sequenced was blood. In DNA, the CDR3 is TGCGCCAGCAGCTTGGGACTAGCGGGATACAATGAGCAGTTCTTC. Protein product: CASSLGLAGYNEQFF.